These T cell receptor beta chains were read from a single sample in a study of blood T cell repertoires in COVID-19. The data were produced by immunoSEQ multiplex PCR, yet TCRdb's version contains in-frame clones alone and is incomplete. The sample shows about 130,000 clones, 86% of them seen only once. Specimen: PBMCs or T cells enriched from blood (not recorded which). The receptors derive from a woman aged 50 to 60 who had recovered from COVID-19. CDR3s include the opening cysteine and the closing phenylalanine or tryptophan. The D gene is left open where the match is weak. Part of the rows lack a size; the others show once, few, many or a class for expanded clones.

j_call: TRBJ1-6
v_call: TRBV5-6
cdr3_length: 13
clone_size: .
d_call: TRBD1
cdr3_aa: CASSLGQGTPLHF
cdr3_nt: TGTGCCAGCAGCTTGGGACAGGGGACCCCCCTCCACTTT

j_call: TRBJ2-2
v_call: TRBV4-3
cdr3_length: 14
clone_size: once
d_call: .
cdr3_aa: CASSQDSPTGELFF
cdr3_nt: TGCGCCAGCAGCCAAGATAGCCCCACCGGGGAGCTGTTTTTT

j_call: TRBJ2-7
v_call: TRBV18
cdr3_length: 13
clone_size: .
d_call: .
cdr3_aa: CASSGQQDGEQYF
cdr3_nt: TGTGCCAGCTCAGGGCAACAGGACGGAGAGCAGTACTTC

j_call: TRBJ1-1
v_call: TRBV4-1
cdr3_length: 16
clone_size: .
d_call: .
cdr3_aa: CASSQGPGRTNTEAFF
cdr3_nt: TGCGCCAGCAGCCAAGGCCCAGGTCGCACGAACACTGAAGCTTTCTTT

j_call: TRBJ2-7
v_call: TRBV4-1
cdr3_length: 16
clone_size: .
d_call: TRBD2
cdr3_aa: CASSLASGGISYEQYF
cdr3_nt: TGCGCCAGCAGCCTTGCGAGCGGGGGGATCTCCTACGAGCAGTACTTC

j_call: TRBJ2-2
v_call: TRBV7-6
cdr3_length: 16
clone_size: .
d_call: TRBD2
cdr3_aa: CASSFDRGANTGELFF
cdr3_nt: TGTGCCAGCAGCTTTGACCGGGGGGCGAACACCGGGGAGCTGTTTTTT

j_call: TRBJ1-3
v_call: TRBV24-1
cdr3_length: 14
clone_size: once
d_call: .
cdr3_aa: CATREGVYGNTIYF
cdr3_nt: TGTGCCACCAGAGAGGGGGTCTACGGAAACACCATATATTTT

j_call: TRBJ2-1
v_call: TRBV5-1
cdr3_length: 15
clone_size: .
d_call: .
cdr3_aa: CASRPGTFEGNEQFF
cdr3_nt: TGCGCCAGCAGACCTGGGACATTTGAGGGGAATGAGCAGTTCTTC

j_call: TRBJ1-2
v_call: TRBV5-4
cdr3_length: 13
clone_size: .
d_call: TRBD1
cdr3_aa: CASSQGAGYGYTF
cdr3_nt: TGTGCCAGCAGCCAGGGGGCGGGCTATGGCTACACCTTC

j_call: TRBJ1-5
v_call: TRBV7-9
cdr3_length: 14
clone_size: .
d_call: .
cdr3_aa: CASSLGGFNQPQHF
cdr3_nt: TGTGCCAGCAGCTTAGGAGGGTTCAATCAGCCCCAGCATTTT

j_call: TRBJ2-3
v_call: TRBV10-1
cdr3_length: 14
clone_size: .
d_call: .
cdr3_aa: CASSDERSTDTQYF
cdr3_nt: TGCGCCAGCAGTGACGAGCGGTCCACAGATACGCAGTATTTT

j_call: TRBJ1-2
v_call: TRBV9
cdr3_length: 12
clone_size: .
d_call: .
cdr3_aa: CASSADSYGYTF
cdr3_nt: TGTGCCAGCAGCGCGGACAGCTATGGCTACACCTTC

j_call: TRBJ2-3
v_call: TRBV7-2
cdr3_length: 16
clone_size: .
d_call: TRBD2
cdr3_aa: CASSLMGTSNTDTQYF
cdr3_nt: TGTGCCAGCAGCTTAATGGGGACTAGCAACACAGATACGCAGTATTTT

j_call: TRBJ1-2
v_call: TRBV19
cdr3_length: 15
clone_size: .
d_call: .
cdr3_aa: CASTAAAILNYGYTF
cdr3_nt: TGTGCCAGTACAGCGGCAGCGATCCTTAACTATGGCTACACCTTC

j_call: TRBJ1-4
v_call: TRBV15
cdr3_length: 18
clone_size: .
d_call: .
cdr3_aa: CATSRTPPGLETNEKLFF
cdr3_nt: TGTGCCACCAGCAGGACCCCTCCGGGACTAGAGACTAATGAAAAACTGTTTTTT

j_call: TRBJ2-3
v_call: TRBV5-1
cdr3_length: 15
clone_size: .
d_call: .
cdr3_aa: CASSWRGGASDTQYF
cdr3_nt: TGCGCCAGCAGCTGGAGGGGGGGCGCATCAGATACGCAGTATTTT

j_call: TRBJ1-2
v_call: TRBV18
cdr3_length: 14
clone_size: .
d_call: TRBD1
cdr3_aa: CASSGGTGGDGYTF
cdr3_nt: TGTGCCAGCTCCGGAGGGACAGGGGGAGATGGCTACACCTTC

j_call: TRBJ1-6
v_call: TRBV7-2
cdr3_length: 15
clone_size: .
d_call: TRBD1
cdr3_aa: CASSLGDRAGSPLHF
cdr3_nt: TGTGCCAGCAGCTTAGGGGACAGGGCGGGTTCACCCCTCCACTTT

j_call: TRBJ1-1
v_call: TRBV2
cdr3_length: 14
clone_size: once
d_call: .
cdr3_aa: CASSGNRLNTEAFF
cdr3_nt: TGTGCCAGCAGTGGAAACAGGCTGAACACTGAAGCTTTCTTT

j_call: TRBJ1-4
v_call: TRBV6-4
cdr3_length: 18
clone_size: .
d_call: TRBD1
cdr3_aa: CASSKIESKQGVNEKLFF
cdr3_nt: TGTGCCAGCAGTAAAATAGAGAGCAAACAGGGGGTAAATGAAAAACTGTTTTTT

j_call: TRBJ1-1
v_call: TRBV11-3
cdr3_length: 12
clone_size: .
d_call: .
cdr3_aa: CASRIDRTEAFF
cdr3_nt: TGTGCCAGCAGAATTGACAGAACTGAAGCTTTCTTT

j_call: TRBJ2-1
v_call: TRBV2
cdr3_length: 18
clone_size: few
d_call: .
cdr3_aa: CASGTRRGAESSYNEQFF
cdr3_nt: TGTGCCAGCGGTACCCGGAGGGGAGCCGAGAGTTCCTACAATGAGCAGTTCTTC

j_call: TRBJ1-6
v_call: TRBV18
cdr3_length: 16
clone_size: .
d_call: .
cdr3_aa: CASALLTLGGDSPLHF
cdr3_nt: TGTGCCAGCGCACTGTTAACTCTGGGGGGGGATTCACCCCTCCACTTT

j_call: TRBJ2-7
v_call: TRBV11-1
cdr3_length: 13
clone_size: .
d_call: .
cdr3_aa: CASSFDISYEQYF
cdr3_nt: TGTGCCAGCAGCTTTGACATCTCCTACGAGCAGTACTTC

j_call: TRBJ2-3
v_call: TRBV7-8
cdr3_length: 16
clone_size: .
d_call: .
cdr3_aa: CASSLVARPTTDTQYF
cdr3_nt: TGTGCCAGCAGCTTAGTGGCTAGACCTACCACAGATACGCAGTATTTT

j_call: TRBJ1-2
v_call: TRBV29-1
cdr3_length: 12
clone_size: .
d_call: .
cdr3_aa: CSAVAGSYGYTF
cdr3_nt: TGCAGCGCTGTAGCGGGAAGCTATGGCTACACCTTC

j_call: TRBJ1-1
v_call: TRBV5-4
cdr3_length: 14
clone_size: few
d_call: TRBD1
cdr3_aa: CASSVDRGSTEAFF
cdr3_nt: TGTGCCAGCAGCGTGGACAGGGGGAGCACTGAAGCTTTCTTT

j_call: TRBJ1-5
v_call: TRBV7-8
cdr3_length: 15
clone_size: once
d_call: .
cdr3_aa: CASSSSGLGNQPQHF
cdr3_nt: TGTGCCAGCAGCTCCAGCGGGCTAGGAAATCAGCCCCAGCATTTT

j_call: TRBJ1-4
v_call: TRBV5-1
cdr3_length: 15
clone_size: .
d_call: .
cdr3_aa: CASQKNTGHNEKLFF
cdr3_nt: TGCGCCAGCCAAAAGAACACAGGGCATAATGAAAAACTGTTTTTT

j_call: TRBJ2-1
v_call: TRBV3-1/TRBV3-2
cdr3_length: 16
clone_size: .
d_call: TRBD1
cdr3_aa: CASSQGGQGISNEQFF
cdr3_nt: TGTGCCAGCAGCCAGGGTGGACAGGGGATCTCCAATGAGCAGTTCTTC

j_call: TRBJ2-5
v_call: TRBV18
cdr3_length: 15
clone_size: once
d_call: TRBD2
cdr3_aa: CASSEASGGRETQYF
cdr3_nt: TGTGCCAGCTCAGAGGCTAGCGGGGGCCGGGAGACCCAGTACTTC

j_call: TRBJ2-2
v_call: TRBV6-4
cdr3_length: 19
clone_size: .
d_call: TRBD2
cdr3_aa: CASSDPGLAGGLGTGELFF
cdr3_nt: TGTGCCAGCAGTGACCCGGGACTAGCGGGGGGGCTTGGCACCGGGGAGCTGTTTTTT

j_call: TRBJ1-5
v_call: TRBV30
cdr3_length: 14
clone_size: .
d_call: TRBD1
cdr3_aa: CAWSARTGYQPQHF
cdr3_nt: TGTGCCTGGAGTGCCCGGACAGGATATCAGCCCCAGCATTTT

j_call: TRBJ2-3
v_call: TRBV11-3
cdr3_length: 13
clone_size: .
d_call: TRBD2
cdr3_aa: CASKAGVTDTQYF
cdr3_nt: TGTGCCAGCAAGGCGGGGGTCACAGATACGCAGTATTTT

j_call: TRBJ2-5
v_call: TRBV11-3
cdr3_length: 15
clone_size: .
d_call: .
cdr3_aa: CASSSEGRIRETQYF
cdr3_nt: TGTGCCAGCAGCTCAGAAGGCAGGATTCGGGAGACCCAGTACTTC

j_call: TRBJ2-7
v_call: TRBV7-2
cdr3_length: 15
clone_size: .
d_call: TRBD2
cdr3_aa: CASSLVSGGGVEQYF
cdr3_nt: TGTGCCAGCAGCTTAGTATCCGGCGGGGGTGTAGAGCAGTACTTC

j_call: TRBJ2-2
v_call: TRBV5-6
cdr3_length: 14
clone_size: .
d_call: .
cdr3_aa: CASSLGLETGELFF
cdr3_nt: TGTGCCAGCAGCTTGGGGTTGGAGACCGGGGAGCTGTTTTTT